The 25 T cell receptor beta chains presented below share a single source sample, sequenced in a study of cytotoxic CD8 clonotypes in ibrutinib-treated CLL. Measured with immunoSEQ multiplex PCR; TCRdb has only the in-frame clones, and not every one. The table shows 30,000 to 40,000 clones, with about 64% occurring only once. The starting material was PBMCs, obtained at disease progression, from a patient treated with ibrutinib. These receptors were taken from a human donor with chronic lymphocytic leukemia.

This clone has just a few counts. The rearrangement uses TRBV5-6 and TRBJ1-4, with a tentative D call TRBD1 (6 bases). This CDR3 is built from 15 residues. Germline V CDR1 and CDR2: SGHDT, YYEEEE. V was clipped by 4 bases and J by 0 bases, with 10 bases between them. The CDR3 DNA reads TGTGCCAGCAGCACAACAGGGACAACTAATGAAAAACTGTTTTTT. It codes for CASSTTGTTNEKLFF. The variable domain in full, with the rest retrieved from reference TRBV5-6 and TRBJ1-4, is DAGVTQSPTHLIKTRGQQVTLRCSPKSGHDTVSWYQQALGQGPQFIFQYYEEEERQRGNFPDRFSGHQFPNYSSELNVNALLLGDSALYLCASSTTGTTNEKLFFGSGTQLSVL.

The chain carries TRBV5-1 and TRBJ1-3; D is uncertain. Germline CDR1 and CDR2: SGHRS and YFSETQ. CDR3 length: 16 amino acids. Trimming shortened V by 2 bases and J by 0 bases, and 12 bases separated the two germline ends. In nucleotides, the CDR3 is TGCGCCAGCAGCTTAGCTCCGGGTCGCTCTGGAAACACCATATATTTT. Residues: CASSLAPGRSGNTIYF.

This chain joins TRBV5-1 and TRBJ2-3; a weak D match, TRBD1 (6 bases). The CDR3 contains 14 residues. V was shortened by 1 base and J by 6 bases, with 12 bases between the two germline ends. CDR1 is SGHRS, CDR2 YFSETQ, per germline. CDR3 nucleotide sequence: TGCGCCAGCAGCTTGACAGGGAACCGGGATACGCAGTATTTT. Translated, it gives CASSLTGNRDTQYF.

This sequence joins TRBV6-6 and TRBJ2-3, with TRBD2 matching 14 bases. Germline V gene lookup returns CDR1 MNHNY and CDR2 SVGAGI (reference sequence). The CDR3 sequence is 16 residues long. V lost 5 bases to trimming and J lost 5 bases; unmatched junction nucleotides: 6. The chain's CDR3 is CASSRLAGGPRDTQYF. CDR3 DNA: TGTGCCAGCAGTAGACTAGCGGGGGGGCCGAGAGATACGCAGTATTTT.

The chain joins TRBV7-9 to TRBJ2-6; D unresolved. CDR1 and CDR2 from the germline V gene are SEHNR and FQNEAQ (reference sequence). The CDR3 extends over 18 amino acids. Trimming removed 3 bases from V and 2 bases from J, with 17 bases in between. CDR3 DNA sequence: TGTGCCAGCAGCTTGGCTAATGAAATTGGCCCTGGGGCCAACGTCCTGACTTTC. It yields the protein CASSLANEIGPGANVLTF.

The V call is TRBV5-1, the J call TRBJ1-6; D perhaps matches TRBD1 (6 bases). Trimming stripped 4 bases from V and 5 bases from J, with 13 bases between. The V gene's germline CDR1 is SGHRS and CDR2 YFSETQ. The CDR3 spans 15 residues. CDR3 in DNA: TGCGCCAGCAGCGCGCTGGGACAAGATAATTCACCCCTCCACTTT. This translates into CASSALGQDNSPLHF.

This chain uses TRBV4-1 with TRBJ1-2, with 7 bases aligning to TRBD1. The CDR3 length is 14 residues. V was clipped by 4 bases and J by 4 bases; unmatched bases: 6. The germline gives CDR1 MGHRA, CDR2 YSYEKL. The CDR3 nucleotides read TGCGCCAGCAGCCCCTTCTCAGGGGGCTATGGCTACACCTTC. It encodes CASSPFSGGYGYTF.

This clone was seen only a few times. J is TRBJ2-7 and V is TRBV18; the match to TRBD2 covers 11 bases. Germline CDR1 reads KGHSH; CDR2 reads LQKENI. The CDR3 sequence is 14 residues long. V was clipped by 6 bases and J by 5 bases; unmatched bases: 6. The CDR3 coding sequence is TGTGCCAGCTCCAAACTAGCGGGGGTGGACGAGCAGTACTTC. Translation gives CASSKLAGVDEQYF.

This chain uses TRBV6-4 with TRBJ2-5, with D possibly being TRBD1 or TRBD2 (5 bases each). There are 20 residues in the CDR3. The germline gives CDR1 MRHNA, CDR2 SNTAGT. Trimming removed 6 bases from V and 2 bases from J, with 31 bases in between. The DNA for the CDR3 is TGTGCCAGCAGGGGCAAGGGTTGGGTCGGGGACGCTCCGCGTCAAGAGACCCAGTACTTC. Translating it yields CASRGKGWVGDAPRQETQYF.

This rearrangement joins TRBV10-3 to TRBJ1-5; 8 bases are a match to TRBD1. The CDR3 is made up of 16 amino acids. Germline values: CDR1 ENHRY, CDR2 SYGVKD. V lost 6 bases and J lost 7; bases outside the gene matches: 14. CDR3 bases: TGTGCCATCAGCGACACCCAAGGACAGGGCAGGCAGCCCCAGCATTTT. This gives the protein CAISDTQGQGRQPQHF.

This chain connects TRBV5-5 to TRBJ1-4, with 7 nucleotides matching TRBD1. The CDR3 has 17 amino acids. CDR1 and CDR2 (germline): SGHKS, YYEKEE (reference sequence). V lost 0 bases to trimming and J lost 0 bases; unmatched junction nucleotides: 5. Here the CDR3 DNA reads TGTGCCAGCAGCTTGGTTAACAGGGGTGCAACTAATGAAAAACTGTTTTTT. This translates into CASSLVNRGATNEKLFF.

The CDR3 bases are TGTGCCAGCAGCTCCATTAAGGGGGGGGACACTGAAGCTTTCTTT. As protein: CASSSIKGGDTEAFF. J is TRBJ1-1 and V is TRBV7-9; possibly TRBD1 for D (6 bases). V lost 4 bases to trimming and J lost 3 bases, with 15 bases between them. Germline CDR1 reads SEHNR; CDR2 reads FQNEAQ (reference sequence). The CDR3 length is 15 residues.

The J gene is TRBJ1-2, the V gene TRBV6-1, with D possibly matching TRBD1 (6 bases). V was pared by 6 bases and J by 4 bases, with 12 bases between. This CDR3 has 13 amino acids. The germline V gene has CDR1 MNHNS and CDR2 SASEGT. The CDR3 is CASRTTGSYGYTF. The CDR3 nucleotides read TGTGCCAGCAGGACAACAGGGTCCTATGGCTACACCTTC.

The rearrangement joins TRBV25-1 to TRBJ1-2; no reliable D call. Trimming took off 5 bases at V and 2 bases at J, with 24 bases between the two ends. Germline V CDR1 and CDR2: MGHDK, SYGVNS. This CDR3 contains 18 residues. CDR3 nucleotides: TGTGCCAGCAGTCCCCACATCGGCGCAACCCCTGAGAACTATGGCTACACCTTC. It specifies CASSPHIGATPENYGYTF.

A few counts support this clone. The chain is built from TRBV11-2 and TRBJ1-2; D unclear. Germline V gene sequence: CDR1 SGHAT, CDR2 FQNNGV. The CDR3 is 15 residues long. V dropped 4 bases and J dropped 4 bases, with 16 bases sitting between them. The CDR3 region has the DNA TGTGCCAGCAGCTCAAGGAGGACGGACCCCTATGGCTACACCTTC. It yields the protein CASSSRRTDPYGYTF.

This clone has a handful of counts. DNA for the CDR3: TGTGCCAGCAGCTACCGAACAGGGCGGAACACTGAAGCTTTCTTT. Its translation is CASSYRTGRNTEAFF. The gene calls are TRBV5-4 and TRBJ1-1; possibly TRBD1 for D (6 bases). The CDR3 totals 15 residues. V lost 3 bases and J 1 base, leaving 13 bases between the germline ends. In germline, CDR1 is SGHNT, CDR2 YYREEE (reference sequence).

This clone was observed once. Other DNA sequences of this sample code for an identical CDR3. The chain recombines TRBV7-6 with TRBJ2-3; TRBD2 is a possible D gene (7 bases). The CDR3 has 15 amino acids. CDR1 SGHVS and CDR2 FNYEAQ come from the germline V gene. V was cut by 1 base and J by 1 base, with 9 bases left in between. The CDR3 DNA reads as TGTGCCAGCAGCTTAGTCGGGGGGCGCACAGATACGCAGTATTTT. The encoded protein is CASSLVGGRTDTQYF.

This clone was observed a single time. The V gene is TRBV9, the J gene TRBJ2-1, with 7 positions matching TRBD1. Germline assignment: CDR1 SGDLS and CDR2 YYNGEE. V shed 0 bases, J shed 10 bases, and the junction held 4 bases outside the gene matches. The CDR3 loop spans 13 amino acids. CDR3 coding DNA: TGTGCCAGCAGCGTAGTAACAGGGGTCGAGCAGTTCTTC. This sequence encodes CASSVVTGVEQFF.

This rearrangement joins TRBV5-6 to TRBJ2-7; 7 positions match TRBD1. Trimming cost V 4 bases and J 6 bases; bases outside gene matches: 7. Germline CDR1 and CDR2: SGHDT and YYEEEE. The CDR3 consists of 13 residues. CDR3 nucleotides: TGTGCCAGCAGCCTGACAGGGTTCGGCGAGCAGTACTTC. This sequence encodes CASSLTGFGEQYF.

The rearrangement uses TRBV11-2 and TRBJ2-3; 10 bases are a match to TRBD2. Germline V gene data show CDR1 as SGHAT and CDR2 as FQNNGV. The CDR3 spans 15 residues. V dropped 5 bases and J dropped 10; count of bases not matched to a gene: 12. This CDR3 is CASSPTAGGTLAQYF. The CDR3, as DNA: TGTGCCAGCAGCCCGACAGCGGGGGGGACGCTCGCGCAGTATTTT.

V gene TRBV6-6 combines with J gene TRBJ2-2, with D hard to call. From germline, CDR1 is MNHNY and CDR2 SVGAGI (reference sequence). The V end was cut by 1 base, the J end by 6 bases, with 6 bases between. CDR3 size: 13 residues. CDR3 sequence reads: CASSYLPAGELFF. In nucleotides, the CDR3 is TGTGCCAGCAGTTACTTACCCGCCGGGGAGCTGTTTTTT.

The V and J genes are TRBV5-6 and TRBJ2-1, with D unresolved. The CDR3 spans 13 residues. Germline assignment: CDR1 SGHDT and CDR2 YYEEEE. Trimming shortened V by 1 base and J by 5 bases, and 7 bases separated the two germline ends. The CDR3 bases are TGTGCCAGCAGCTTGCTGATGGACAATGAGCAGTTCTTC. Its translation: CASSLLMDNEQFF.

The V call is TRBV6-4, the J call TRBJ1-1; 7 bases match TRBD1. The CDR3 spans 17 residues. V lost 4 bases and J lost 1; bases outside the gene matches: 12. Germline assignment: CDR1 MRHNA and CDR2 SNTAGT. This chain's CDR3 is CASSGPTGTKANTEAFF. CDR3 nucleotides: TGTGCCAGCAGTGGGCCGACAGGGACCAAAGCGAACACTGAAGCTTTCTTT.

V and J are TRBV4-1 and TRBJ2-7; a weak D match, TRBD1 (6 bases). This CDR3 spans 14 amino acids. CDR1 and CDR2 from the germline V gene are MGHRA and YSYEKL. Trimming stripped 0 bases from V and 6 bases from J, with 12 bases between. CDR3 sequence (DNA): TGCGCCAGCAGCCAAGACCCCGGACAGACCGAGCAGTACTTC. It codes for CASSQDPGQTEQYF.

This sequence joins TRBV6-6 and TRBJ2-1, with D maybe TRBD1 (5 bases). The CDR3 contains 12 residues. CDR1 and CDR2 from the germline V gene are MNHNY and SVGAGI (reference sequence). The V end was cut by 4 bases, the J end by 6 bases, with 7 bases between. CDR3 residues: CASSSTGNEQFF. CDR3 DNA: TGTGCCAGCAGTTCTACAGGCAATGAGCAGTTCTTC.